The text below deals with one TCR beta chain. TCRdb re-analysed the RT-PCR reads in MiXCR, keeping a single row per CDR3 protein. Among hundreds of thousands of distinct CDR3 sequences, roughly 9.7% were seen once, and the ten largest hold over 9.5%. This sample is part of a study of response to subunit inactivated influenza vaccine. This receptor was obtained from a man aged 45-65 years who received an inactivated influenza vaccine. The sequencing used PBMCs from blood, collected roughly 46 days after vaccination.

For the CDR3, the DNA is TGTGCCAGCACCAACGGGGTCCCCACAGATACGCAGTATTTT. Protein product: CASTNGVPTDTQYF. The rearrangement uses TRBV6-1 and TRBJ2-3; tentative D call: TRBD2 (5 bases). Trimming cost V 7 bases and J 2 bases, with 13 bases left between them. CDR3 length equals 14 residues. Germline CDR1 MNHNS, CDR2 SASEGT.